This T cell receptor (beta chain) is from a study of T cell responses to AZD1222 COVID-19 vaccine. Broader study findings: Baseline seropositivity characterized only six or seven AZD1222 recipients. Reportedly, close to half of spike-specific TCRs are directed against unmutated variant regions. Females outnumbered males among donors, who were mostly white British; clonal diversity was possibly underestimated.

Regarding this clone: Its antigen is not identified.

Looked up from germline, CDR1 is SGHAT and CDR2 is FQNNGV. The CDR3 runs to 17 residues. V lost 5 bases, J lost 4 bases, and 13 bases stayed unmatched. Using immunoSEQ multiplex PCR, the repertoire was profiled, and TCRdb retains in-frame clones only, with some absent. Among 100,000 to 150,000 clones listed, about 85% were seen once. This specimen consisted of peripheral blood, obtained 28 days after the second AZD1222 dose. The TCR sequence derives from an adult who received the AZD1222 COVID-19 vaccine. This chain connects TRBV11-2 to TRBJ2-2; the match to TRBD2 covers 7 bases. The CDR3 DNA sequence: TGTGCCAGCAGCCCCACAAGTGGGGGGGGGTCCACCGGGGAGCTGTTTTTT. It yields the protein CASSPTSGGGSTGELFF.